This TCR beta chain was recorded in a study of shared clonotypes between healthy human individuals. On the study more broadly: A couple of women and a few men aged 18 to 49 served as donors.

Adult Caucasians living in Nashville, Tennessee made up all of the donors. Notes on this clone: What it binds is unknown.

Overall study results and limits: Shared across several donors were around 5% of the naive CD4 clonotypes. Rarefaction demonstrated incomplete sorted-subset sequencing despite large depth.

With V trimmed by 0 bases and J by 6 bases, 8 bases remained unmatched. The CDR3 is 16 residues long. Germline CDR1 is SGHVS and CDR2 is FQNEAQ. TCRdb's copy holds only in-frame clones and misses some; the assay was immunoSEQ multiplex PCR. The table includes 2 million to 2.5 million clones, roughly 95% detected once. The chain links TRBV7-8 to TRBJ2-4; 7 bases agree with TRBD1. The sequence was collected from a man aged 18 to 29 in good health. What was sequenced was naive CD4+ T cells sorted from blood. Sample subset: CD45RA+ positively selected. The CDR3 sequence: CASSLAPDAGGNIQYF. The CDR3 DNA reads as TGTGCCAGCAGCTTAGCGCCCGACGCAGGGGGAAACATTCAGTACTTC.